These 26 T cell receptor beta chains were sequenced from one sample in a study of blood T cell repertoires in COVID-19. Assay: immunoSEQ multiplex PCR; the TCRdb copy retains only in-frame clones and omits some. The repertoire holds more than 120,000 clones, with approximately 84% as singletons. Specimen: PBMCs or T cells enriched from blood (not recorded which). Receptors were obtained from a man aged 45-60 years in a cohort exposed to, infected with or recovered from COVID-19 (not recorded which).

The V and J genes are TRBV6-5 and TRBJ1-2; TRBD1 is a possible D gene (6 bases). Germline values: CDR1 MNHEY, CDR2 SVGAGI. This CDR3 has 13 amino acids. Deletions cut 2 bases from V and 7 bases from J, with 11 bases between. CDR3 sequence reads: CASSYLGQTGYTF. DNA of the CDR3: TGTGCCAGCAGTTACCTCGGACAGACTGGCTACACCTTC.

V and J are TRBV10-3 and TRBJ2-7; TRBD2 matches at 15 bases. This CDR3 is built from 15 residues. The ends lost 4 bases at V and 4 bases at J; junction bases unmatched: 2. CDR1 is ENHRY and CDR2 is SYGVKD in the germline V gene. CDR3 coding DNA: TGTGCCATCAGTGGAGGGACTAGCGGGAGGTACGAGCAGTACTTC. The encoded protein is CAISGGTSGRYEQYF.

This clone was observed a single time. CDR3 residues: CAWSREHEQYF. The CDR3 DNA follows: TGTGCCTGGAGTAGGGAGCACGAGCAGTACTTC. The chain combines TRBV30 with TRBJ2-7; perhaps TRBD2 as D (5 bases). With 2 bases removed from V and 5 bases from J, the gap between germline ends came to 7 bases. Germline assignment: CDR1 GTSNPN and CDR2 SVGIG (reference sequence). This CDR3 has 11 amino acids.

This chain connects TRBV20-1 to TRBJ1-2; D gene uncertain. Germline CDR1 DFQATT, CDR2 SNEGSKA (reference sequence). The V end was cut by 3 bases, the J end by 6 bases, with 8 bases between. This CDR3 spans 11 amino acids. CDR3 coding DNA: TGCAGTGCTAGCGACGGGGATGGCTACACCTTC. Protein sequence: CSASDGDGYTF.

Only a few counts were recorded for this clone. This sequence joins TRBV19 and TRBJ2-1; tentative D call: TRBD1 (6 bases). V was cut by 3 bases and J by 5 bases, with 8 bases left in between. This CDR3 has 13 amino acids. From germline, CDR1 is LNHDA and CDR2 SQIVND (reference sequence). CDR3 in amino acids: CASSIGQNNEQFF. The CDR3 DNA sequence: TGTGCCAGTAGTATCGGACAGAACAATGAGCAGTTCTTC.

This chain links TRBV5-1 with TRBJ2-5, with D perhaps TRBD2 (5 bases). The CDR3 has 13 amino acids. With 4 bases removed from V and 4 bases from J, the gap between germline ends came to 11 bases. Germline assignment: CDR1 SGHRS and CDR2 YFSETQ. CDR3 in amino acids: CASSQLVSETQYF. The CDR3 DNA follows: TGCGCCAGCAGCCAACTAGTGTCAGAGACCCAGTACTTC.

CDR3 DNA sequence: TGTGCCAGTAGTATAACCGACAGGGTTGGCAATCAGCCCCAGCATTTT. Encoded protein: CASSITDRVGNQPQHF. This sequence joins TRBV19 and TRBJ1-5, with 7 nucleotides matching TRBD1. V lost 2 bases to trimming and J lost 2 bases; unmatched junction nucleotides: 6. CDR3 length: 16 residues. In germline, CDR1 is LNHDA, CDR2 SQIVND (reference sequence).

This chain links TRBV19 with TRBJ2-5, with 12 nucleotides matching TRBD2. CDR1 and CDR2 (germline): LNHDA, SQIVND (reference sequence). The V gene end was trimmed by 4 bases and the J gene end by 4 bases; junction bases not matched to a gene: 4. This CDR3 spans 15 amino acids. The CDR3 sequence: CASSTSGGAVETQYF. CDR3 nucleotide sequence: TGTGCCAGTAGTACTAGCGGGGGGGCTGTAGAGACCCAGTACTTC.

This rearrangement joins TRBV19 to TRBJ2-5; 8 nucleotides agree with TRBD1. Trimming cost V 3 bases and J 4 bases; bases outside gene matches: 7. CDR1 is LNHDA, CDR2 SQIVND, per germline (reference sequence). This CDR3 has 15 residues. The CDR3 loop reads CASSMGQGARETQYF. CDR3 bases: TGTGCCAGTAGTATGGGGCAGGGGGCACGAGAGACCCAGTACTTC.

This chain uses TRBV30 with TRBJ2-5, with a tentative D call TRBD2 (6 bases). Trimming shortened V by 3 bases and J by 4 bases, and 12 bases separated the two germline ends. Germline V lookup: CDR1 GTSNPN, CDR2 SVGIG (reference sequence). This CDR3 has 13 amino acids. CDR3 region: CAWSAGLRETQYF. DNA for the CDR3: TGTGCCTGGAGCGCGGGGCTCCGAGAGACCCAGTACTTC.

This clone was detected a few times. The V and J genes are TRBV6-1 and TRBJ1-5; 11 nucleotides match TRBD1. Germline V CDR1 and CDR2: MNHNS, SASEGT. V dropped 4 bases and J dropped 0; count of bases not matched to a gene: 5. This CDR3 comprises 17 residues. The CDR3 region is CASSVGQGGYSNQPQHF. CDR3 DNA sequence: TGTGCCAGCAGTGTGGGACAGGGGGGTTATAGCAATCAGCCCCAGCATTTT.

This chain uses TRBV5-6 with TRBJ1-2; TRBD1 agrees at 9 bases. This CDR3 has 13 amino acids. With V trimmed by 4 bases and J by 8 bases, 6 bases remained unmatched. Germline CDR1 is SGHDT and CDR2 is YYEEEE. In DNA form, the CDR3 reads TGTGCCAGCAGCGGGACAGGGTCGGGCGGCTACACCTTC. This gives the protein CASSGTGSGGYTF.

The chain joins TRBV18 to TRBJ2-5; D perhaps matches TRBD2 (5 bases). This CDR3 contains 12 residues. V was pared by 2 bases and J by 5 bases, with 6 bases between. Germline CDR1 is KGHSH and CDR2 is LQKENI. CDR3 sequence: CASSPTGETQYF. CDR3 sequence (DNA): TGTGCCAGCTCACCAACGGGGGAGACCCAGTACTTC.

The count of this clone is one. The genes are TRBV28 and TRBJ1-5, with D perhaps matching TRBD1 (6 bases). Deletions cut 7 bases from V and 0 bases from J, with 16 bases between. The CDR3 extends over 16 amino acids. The V gene's germline CDR1 is MDHEN and CDR2 SYDVKM. CDR3 region: CASKTPRTASNQPQHF. The CDR3 DNA follows: TGTGCCAGCAAGACTCCGAGGACAGCTAGCAATCAGCCCCAGCATTTT.

The V and J genes are TRBV19 and TRBJ2-2, with 13 bases that match TRBD2. The CDR3 is made up of 15 amino acids. Per the germline V gene, CDR1 is LNHDA and CDR2 is SQIVND (reference sequence). The trim removed 10 bases at V and 8 bases at J, leaving 10 bases unmatched. The CDR3 coding sequence is TGTGCCACCAGACTAGCGGGGGGCCTTACAGGGGAGCTGTTTTTT. This codes for CATRLAGGLTGELFF.

The table lists this clone with a count of one. The chain joins TRBV7-9 to TRBJ2-7; 13 bases line up with TRBD2. J was trimmed by 2 bases and V by 5 bases; bases with no gene match: 3. The CDR3 has 15 amino acids. CDR1 is SEHNR and CDR2 is FQNEAQ in the germline V gene (reference sequence). In DNA, the CDR3 is TGTGCCAGCAGCGCGACTAGCGGGAGGACCTACGAGCAGTACTTC. Residues: CASSATSGRTYEQYF.

This clone has just one count. J is TRBJ2-6 and V is TRBV27; no clear D gene. From germline, CDR1 is MNHEY and CDR2 SMNVEV (reference sequence). V was clipped by 3 bases and J by 0 bases, with 9 bases between them. CDR3 length equals 16 residues. CDR3 bases: TGTGCCAGCAGTTTCAACAGCTTCTCTGGGGCCAACGTCCTGACTTTC. As protein: CASSFNSFSGANVLTF.

This clone was seen only once. The chain couples TRBV9 to TRBJ1-1, with 7 bases lining up with TRBD1. The CDR3 runs 17 residues. V trimming: 3 bases; J trimming: 6 bases; junction bases outside the gene matches: 17. Per germline, CDR1 SGDLS and CDR2 YYNGEE. Written as DNA, the CDR3 is TGTGCCAGCAGCGGAAGTAGGGGGCGAGTCAATAGCGCTGAAGCTTTCTTT. This encodes CASSGSRGRVNSAEAFF.

This clone was detected only a few times. V usage is TRBV10-3 and J usage is TRBJ2-5; 9 bases match TRBD2. There are 20 residues in the CDR3. CDR1 and CDR2 from the germline V gene are ENHRY and SYGVKD. V lost 0 bases to trimming and J lost 0 bases; unmatched junction nucleotides: 14. CDR3 sequence (DNA): TGTGCCATCAGTGAGTCTCCAGGTAGCGGGAGAGTTGGTTACCAAGAGACCCAGTACTTC. Its protein product is CAISESPGSGRVGYQETQYF.

This rearrangement joins TRBV6-5 to TRBJ2-7, with TRBD1 as a possible D gene (8 bases). Between the trimmed V and J ends, which lost 4 bases and 3 bases, there was a span of 13 bases. Germline CDR1 reads MNHEY; CDR2 reads SVGAGI. This CDR3 is 14 amino acids long. CDR3 sequence reads: CASSSQGGVYEQYF. The CDR3 coding sequence is TGTGCCAGCAGTTCACAGGGGGGGGTCTACGAGCAGTACTTC.

V usage is TRBV4-1 and J usage is TRBJ1-1, with no clear D. This CDR3 comprises 14 residues. Germline V gives CDR1 MGHRA, CDR2 YSYEKL. V was cut by 0 bases and J by 4 bases, with 9 bases left in between. The CDR3 region is CASSQDSSTTEAFF. The CDR3 region has the DNA TGCGCCAGCAGCCAAGATTCGAGCACCACTGAAGCTTTCTTT.

This sequence joins TRBV10-2 and TRBJ1-5; TRBD1 matches at 9 bases. V dropped 6 bases and J dropped 4; count of bases not matched to a gene: 10. The CDR3 length is 16 residues. The germline CDR1 and CDR2 sequences are WSHSY and SAAADI. In DNA form, the CDR3 reads TGCGCCAGCAGCGACTCCAGGACAGGGGCGAATCAGCCCCAGCATTTT. Protein product: CASSDSRTGANQPQHF.

This chain uses TRBV27 with TRBJ2-3; D gene unclear. Germline CDR1 is MNHEY and CDR2 is SMNVEV (reference sequence). The germline V and J ends were trimmed by 3 bases and 4 bases, with 14 bases remaining between them. This CDR3 spans 15 amino acids. The CDR3 reads CASSFLVGWADTQYF. The CDR3 DNA reads TGTGCCAGCAGTTTCTTAGTCGGGTGGGCAGATACGCAGTATTTT.

V gene TRBV5-4 combines with J gene TRBJ2-3; D might be TRBD1 (6 bases). Germline assignment: CDR1 SGHNT and CDR2 YYREEE (reference sequence). There are 13 residues in the CDR3. Between the trimmed V and J ends, which lost 3 bases and 4 bases, there was a span of 9 bases. CDR3 sequence: CASSSQGADTQYF. The CDR3 DNA follows: TGTGCCAGCAGCTCACAGGGTGCAGATACGCAGTATTTT. Full variable domain (rest looked up from reference TRBV5-4 and TRBJ2-3): ETGVTQSPTHLIKTRGQQVTLRCSSQSGHNTVSWYQQALGQGPQFIFQYYREEENGRGNFPPRFSGLQFPNYSSELNVNALELDDSALYLCASSSQGADTQYFGPGTRLTVL.

This clone has more than one count but fewer than ten. The V gene is TRBV28, the J gene TRBJ1-1; 7 bases line up with TRBD1. The trim removed 6 bases at V and 4 bases at J, leaving 11 bases unmatched. The CDR3 has 15 amino acids. Germline V gives CDR1 MDHEN, CDR2 SYDVKM. The CDR3 bases are TGTGCCAGCAGGGAAACAGGGGCAGCTCGCACTGAAGCTTTCTTT. It specifies CASRETGAARTEAFF.

The genes are TRBV30 and TRBJ1-1; 7 bases fit TRBD1. Unmatched junction bases numbered 8, after V lost 6 bases and J lost 4 bases. Per the germline V gene, CDR1 is GTSNPN and CDR2 is SVGIG (reference sequence). This CDR3 is 13 amino acids long. CDR3 region: CACTTGTSTEAFF. The CDR3 DNA is TGTGCCTGCACGACAGGGACTAGCACTGAAGCTTTCTTT. Full variable domain (remainder filled in from reference TRBV30 and TRBJ1-1): SQTIHQWPATLVQPVGSPLSLECTVEGTSNPNLYWYRQAAGRGLQLLFYSVGIGQISSEVPQNLSASRPQDRQFILSSKKLLLSDSGFYLCACTTGTSTEAFFGQGTRLTVV.